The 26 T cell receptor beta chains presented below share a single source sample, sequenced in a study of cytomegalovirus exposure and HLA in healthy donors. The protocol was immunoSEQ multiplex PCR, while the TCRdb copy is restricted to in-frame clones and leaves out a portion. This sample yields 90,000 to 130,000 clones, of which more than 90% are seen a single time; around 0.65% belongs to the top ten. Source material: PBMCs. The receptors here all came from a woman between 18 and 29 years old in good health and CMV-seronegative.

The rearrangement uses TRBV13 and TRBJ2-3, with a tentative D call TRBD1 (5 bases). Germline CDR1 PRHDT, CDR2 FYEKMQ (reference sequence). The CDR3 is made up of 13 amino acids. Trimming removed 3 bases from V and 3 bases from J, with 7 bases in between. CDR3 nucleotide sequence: TGTGCCAGCAGCTTTCAGGGAACAGATACGCAGTATTTT. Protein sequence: CASSFQGTDTQYF.

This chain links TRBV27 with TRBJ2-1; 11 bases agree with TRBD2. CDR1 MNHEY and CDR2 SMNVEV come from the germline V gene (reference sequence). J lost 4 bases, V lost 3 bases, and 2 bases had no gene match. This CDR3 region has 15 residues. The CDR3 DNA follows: TGTGCCAGCAGTTTGGCTAGCGGGGGGTACAATGAGCAGTTCTTC. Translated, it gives CASSLASGGYNEQFF.

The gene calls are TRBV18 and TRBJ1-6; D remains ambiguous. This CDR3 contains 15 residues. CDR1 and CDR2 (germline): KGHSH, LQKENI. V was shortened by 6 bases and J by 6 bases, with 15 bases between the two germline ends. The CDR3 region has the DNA TGTGCCAGCTCCCCTAGAAGTGGGTTTAATTCACCCCTCCACTTT. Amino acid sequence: CASSPRSGFNSPLHF.

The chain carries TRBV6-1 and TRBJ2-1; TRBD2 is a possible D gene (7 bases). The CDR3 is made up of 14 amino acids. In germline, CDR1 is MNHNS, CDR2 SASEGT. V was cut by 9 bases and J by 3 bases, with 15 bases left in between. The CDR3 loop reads CASPARGGYNEQFF. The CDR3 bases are TGTGCCAGTCCGGCAAGGGGGGGCTACAATGAGCAGTTCTTC.

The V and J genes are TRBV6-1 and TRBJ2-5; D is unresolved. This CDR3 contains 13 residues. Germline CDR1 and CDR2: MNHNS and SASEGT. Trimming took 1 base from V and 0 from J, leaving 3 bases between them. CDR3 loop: CASSEVYQETQYF. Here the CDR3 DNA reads TGTGCCAGCAGTGAAGTATACCAAGAGACCCAGTACTTC.

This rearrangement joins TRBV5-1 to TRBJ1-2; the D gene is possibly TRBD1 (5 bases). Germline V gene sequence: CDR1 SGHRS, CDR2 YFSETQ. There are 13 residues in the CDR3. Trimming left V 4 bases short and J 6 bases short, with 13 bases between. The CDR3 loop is CASSQGSMDGYTF. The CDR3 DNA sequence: TGCGCCAGCAGCCAGGGATCGATGGATGGCTACACCTTC. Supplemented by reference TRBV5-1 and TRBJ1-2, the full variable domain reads KAGVTQTPRYLIKTRGQQVTLSCSPISGHRSVSWYQQTPGQGLQFLFEYFSETQRNKGNFPGRFSGRQFSNSRSEMNVSTLELGDSALYLCASSQGSMDGYTFGSGTRLTVV.

The CDR3 region is CASSLAVTGLEAFF. CDR3 nucleotides: TGTGCCAGCAGCTTAGCCGTGACAGGCCTCGAAGCTTTCTTT. This chain uses TRBV7-2 with TRBJ1-1; D perhaps matches TRBD1 (6 bases). Per the germline V gene, CDR1 is SGHTA and CDR2 is FQGNSA. This CDR3 is built from 14 residues. The V end lost 0 bases, the J end lost 8 bases, and 13 bases lay between the germline ends.

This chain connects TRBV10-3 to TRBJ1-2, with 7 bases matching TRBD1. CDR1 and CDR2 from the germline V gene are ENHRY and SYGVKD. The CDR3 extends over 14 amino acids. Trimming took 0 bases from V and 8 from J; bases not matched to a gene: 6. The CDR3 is CAISESGDRSGYTF. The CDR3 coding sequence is TGTGCCATCAGTGAGTCGGGGGACAGATCCGGCTACACCTTC.

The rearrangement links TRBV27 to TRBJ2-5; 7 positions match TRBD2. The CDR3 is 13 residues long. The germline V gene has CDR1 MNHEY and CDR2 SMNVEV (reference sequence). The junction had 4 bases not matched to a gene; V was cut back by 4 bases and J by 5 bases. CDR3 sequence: CASSWGGGETQYF. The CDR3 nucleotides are TGTGCCAGCAGTTGGGGGGGAGGGGAGACCCAGTACTTC.

This CDR3 is CASSLGLSSPQDTIYF. CDR3 DNA: TGCGCCAGCAGCTTGGGTTTGAGCAGTCCGCAGGACACCATATATTTT. This sequence joins TRBV5-1 and TRBJ1-3; D unclear. The CDR3 contains 16 residues. Per germline, CDR1 SGHRS and CDR2 YFSETQ. V lost 0 bases, J lost 8 bases, and 18 bases lay in between.

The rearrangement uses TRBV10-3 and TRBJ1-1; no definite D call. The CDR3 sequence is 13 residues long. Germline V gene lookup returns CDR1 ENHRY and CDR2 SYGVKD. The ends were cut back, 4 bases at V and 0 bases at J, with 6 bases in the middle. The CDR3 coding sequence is TGTGCCATCAGTGCGTTAGTGAACACTGAAGCTTTCTTT. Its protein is CAISALVNTEAFF.

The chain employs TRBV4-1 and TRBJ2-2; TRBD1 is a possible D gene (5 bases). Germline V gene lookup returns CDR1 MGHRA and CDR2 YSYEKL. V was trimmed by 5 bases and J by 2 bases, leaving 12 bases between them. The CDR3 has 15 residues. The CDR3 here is CASSAPGKNTGELFF. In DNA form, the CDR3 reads TGCGCCAGCAGCGCCCCAGGGAAAAACACCGGGGAGCTGTTTTTT.

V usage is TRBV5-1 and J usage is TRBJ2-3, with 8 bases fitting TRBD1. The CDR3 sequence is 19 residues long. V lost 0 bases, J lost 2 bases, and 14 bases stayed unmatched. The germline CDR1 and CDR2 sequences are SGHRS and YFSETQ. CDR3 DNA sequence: TGCGCCAGCAGCTTGGGTAATTTCGGGACAGGTCTTCTCACAGATACGCAGTATTTT. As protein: CASSLGNFGTGLLTDTQYF.

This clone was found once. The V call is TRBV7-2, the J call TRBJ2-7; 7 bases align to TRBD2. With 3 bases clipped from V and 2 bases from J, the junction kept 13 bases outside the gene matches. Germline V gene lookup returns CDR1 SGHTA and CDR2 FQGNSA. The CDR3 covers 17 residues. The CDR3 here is CASSLMGLPPATYEQYF. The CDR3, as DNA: TGTGCCAGCAGCTTGATGGGACTACCCCCGGCTACCTACGAGCAGTACTTC.

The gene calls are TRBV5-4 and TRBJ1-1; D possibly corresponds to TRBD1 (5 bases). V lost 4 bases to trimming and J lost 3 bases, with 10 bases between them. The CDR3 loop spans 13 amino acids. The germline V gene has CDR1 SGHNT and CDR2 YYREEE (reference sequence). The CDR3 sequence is CASSPRGYTEAFF. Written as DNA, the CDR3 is TGTGCCAGCAGCCCAAGGGGCTACACTGAAGCTTTCTTT.

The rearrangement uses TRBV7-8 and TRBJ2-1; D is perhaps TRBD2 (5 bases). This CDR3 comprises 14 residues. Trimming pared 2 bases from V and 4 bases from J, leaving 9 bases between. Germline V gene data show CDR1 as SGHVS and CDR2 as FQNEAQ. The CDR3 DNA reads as TGTGCCAGCAGCTTAACGGGGAGTTACAATGAGCAGTTCTTC. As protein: CASSLTGSYNEQFF.

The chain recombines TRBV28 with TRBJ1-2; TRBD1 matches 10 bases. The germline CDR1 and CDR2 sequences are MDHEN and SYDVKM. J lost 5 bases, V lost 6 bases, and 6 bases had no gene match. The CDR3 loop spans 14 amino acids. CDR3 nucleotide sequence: TGTGCCAGCAGCGCGGGACAGGGGAGTTATGGCTACACCTTC. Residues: CASSAGQGSYGYTF.

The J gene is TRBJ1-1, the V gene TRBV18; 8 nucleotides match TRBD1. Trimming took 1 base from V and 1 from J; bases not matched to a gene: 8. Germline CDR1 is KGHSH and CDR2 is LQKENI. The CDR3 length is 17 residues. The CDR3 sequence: CASSPQRVRGRNTEAFF. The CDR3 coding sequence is TGTGCCAGCTCACCACAACGGGTCAGGGGGCGGAACACTGAAGCTTTCTTT.

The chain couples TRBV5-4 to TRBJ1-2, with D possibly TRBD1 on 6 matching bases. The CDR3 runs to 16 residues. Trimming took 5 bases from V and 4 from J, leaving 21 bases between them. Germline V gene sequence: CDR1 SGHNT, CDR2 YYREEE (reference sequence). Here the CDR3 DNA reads TGTGCCAGCAGTGTGATGGGGGCGGCAGCTAGCTATGGCTACACCTTC. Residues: CASSVMGAAASYGYTF.

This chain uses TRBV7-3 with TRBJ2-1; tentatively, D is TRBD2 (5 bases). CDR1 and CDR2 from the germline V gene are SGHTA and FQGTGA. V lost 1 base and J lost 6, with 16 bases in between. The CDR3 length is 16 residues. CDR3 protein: CASSLKIGKGSNEQFF. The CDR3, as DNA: TGTGCCAGCAGCTTAAAGATCGGGAAAGGTAGCAATGAGCAGTTCTTC.

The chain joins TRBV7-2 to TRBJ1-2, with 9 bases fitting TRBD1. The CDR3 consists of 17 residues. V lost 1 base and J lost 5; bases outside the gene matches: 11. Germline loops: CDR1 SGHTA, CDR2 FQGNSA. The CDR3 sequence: CASSLEGGTGFPYGYTF. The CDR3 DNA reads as TGTGCCAGCAGCTTAGAGGGGGGGACAGGGTTCCCGTATGGCTACACCTTC.

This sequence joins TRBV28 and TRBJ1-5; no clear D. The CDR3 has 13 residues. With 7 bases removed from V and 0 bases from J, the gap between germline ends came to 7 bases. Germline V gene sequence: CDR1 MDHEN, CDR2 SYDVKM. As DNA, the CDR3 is TGTGCCAGCACACAGATTAGCAATCAGCCCCAGCATTTT. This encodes CASTQISNQPQHF.

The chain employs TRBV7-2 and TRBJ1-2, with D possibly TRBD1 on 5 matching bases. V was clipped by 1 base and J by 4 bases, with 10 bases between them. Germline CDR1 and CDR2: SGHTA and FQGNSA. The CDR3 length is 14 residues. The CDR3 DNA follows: TGTGCCAGCAGCTTAGAAGACAGAGGCTATGGCTACACCTTC. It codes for CASSLEDRGYGYTF. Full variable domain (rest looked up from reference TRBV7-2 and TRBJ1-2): GAGVSQSPSNKVTEKGKDVELRCDPISGHTALYWYRQSLGQGLEFLIYFQGNSAPDKSGLPSDRFSAERTGGSVSTLTIQRTQQEDSAVYLCASSLEDRGYGYTFGSGTRLTVV.

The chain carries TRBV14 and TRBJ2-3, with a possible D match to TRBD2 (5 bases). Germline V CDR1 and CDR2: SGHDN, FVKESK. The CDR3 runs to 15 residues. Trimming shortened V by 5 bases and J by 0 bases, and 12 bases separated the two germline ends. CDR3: CASSSQRLSTDTQYF. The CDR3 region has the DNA TGTGCCAGCAGCTCACAGCGACTAAGCACAGATACGCAGTATTTT.

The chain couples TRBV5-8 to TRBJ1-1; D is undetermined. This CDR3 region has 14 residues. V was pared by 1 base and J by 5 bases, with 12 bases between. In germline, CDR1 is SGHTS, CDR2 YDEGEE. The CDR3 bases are TGTGCCAGCAGCTTGAGGAGGGCCGGGACTGAAGCTTTCTTT. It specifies CASSLRRAGTEAFF.

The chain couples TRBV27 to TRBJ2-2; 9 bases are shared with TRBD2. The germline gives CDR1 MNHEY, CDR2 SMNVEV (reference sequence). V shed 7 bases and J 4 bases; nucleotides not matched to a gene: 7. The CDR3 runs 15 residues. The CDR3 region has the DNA TGTGCCAGCAACCTAAGCGGGGGGCGCACCGGGGAGCTGTTTTTT. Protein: CASNLSGGRTGELFF.